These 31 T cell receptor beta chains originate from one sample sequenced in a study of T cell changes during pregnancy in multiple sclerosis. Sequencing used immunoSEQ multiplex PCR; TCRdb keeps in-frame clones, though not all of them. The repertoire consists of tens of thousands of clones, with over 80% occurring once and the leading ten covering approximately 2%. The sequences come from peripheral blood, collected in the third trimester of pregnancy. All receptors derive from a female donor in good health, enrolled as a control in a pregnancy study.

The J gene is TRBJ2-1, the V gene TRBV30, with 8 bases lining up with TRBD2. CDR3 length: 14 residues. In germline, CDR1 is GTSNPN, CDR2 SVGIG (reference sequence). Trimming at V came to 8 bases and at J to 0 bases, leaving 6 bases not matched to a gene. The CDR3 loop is CARSGGSSYNEQFF. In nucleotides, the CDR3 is TGTGCCCGCAGCGGGGGAAGCTCCTACAATGAGCAGTTCTTC.

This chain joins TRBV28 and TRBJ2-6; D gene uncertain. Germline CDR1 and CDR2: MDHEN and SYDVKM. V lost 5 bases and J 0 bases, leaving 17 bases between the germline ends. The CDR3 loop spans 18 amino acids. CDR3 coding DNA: TGTGCCAGCAGTCCCAATATGGCCGTAAGCTCTGGGGCCAACGTCCTGACTTTC. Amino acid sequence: CASSPNMAVSSGANVLTF.

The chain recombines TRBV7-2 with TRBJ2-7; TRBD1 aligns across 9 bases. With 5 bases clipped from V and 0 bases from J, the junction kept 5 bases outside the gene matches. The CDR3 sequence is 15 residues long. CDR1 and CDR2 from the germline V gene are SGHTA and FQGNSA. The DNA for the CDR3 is TGTGCCAGCAGCCAAGGACAGGGGCGCTCCTACGAGCAGTACTTC. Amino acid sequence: CASSQGQGRSYEQYF.

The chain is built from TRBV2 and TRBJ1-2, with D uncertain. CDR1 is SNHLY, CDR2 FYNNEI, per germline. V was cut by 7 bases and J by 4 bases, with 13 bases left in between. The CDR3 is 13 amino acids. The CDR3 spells CASKTPRPYGYTF. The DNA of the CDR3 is TGTGCCAGCAAGACTCCGCGCCCCTATGGCTACACCTTC.

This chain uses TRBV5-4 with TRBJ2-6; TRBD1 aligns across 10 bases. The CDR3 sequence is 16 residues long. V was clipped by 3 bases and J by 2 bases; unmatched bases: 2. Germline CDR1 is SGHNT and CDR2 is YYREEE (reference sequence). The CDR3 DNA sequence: TGTGCCAGCAGCTCCGGGACAGGGGCTGGGGCCAACGTCCTGACTTTC. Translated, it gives CASSSGTGAGANVLTF.

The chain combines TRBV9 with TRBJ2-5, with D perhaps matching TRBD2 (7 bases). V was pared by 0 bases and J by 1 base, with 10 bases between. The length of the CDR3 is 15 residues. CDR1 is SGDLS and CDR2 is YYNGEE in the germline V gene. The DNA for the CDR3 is TGTGCCAGCAGCGTAGTCGGGGGGCCCCAAGAGACCCAGTACTTC. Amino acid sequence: CASSVVGGPQETQYF. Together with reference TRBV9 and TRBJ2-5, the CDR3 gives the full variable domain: DSGVTQTPKHLITATGQRVTLRCSPRSGDLSVYWYQQSLDQGLQFLIQYYNGEERAKGNILERFSAQQFPDLHSELNLSSLELGDSALYFCASSVVGGPQETQYFGPGTRLLVL.

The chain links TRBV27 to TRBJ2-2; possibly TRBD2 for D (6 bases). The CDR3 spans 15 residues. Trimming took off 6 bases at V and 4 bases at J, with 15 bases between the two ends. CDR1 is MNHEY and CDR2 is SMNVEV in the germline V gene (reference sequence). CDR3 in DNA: TGTGCCAGCAGCCCCTTTGGGGGACTCACCGGGGAGCTGTTTTTT. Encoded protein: CASSPFGGLTGELFF.

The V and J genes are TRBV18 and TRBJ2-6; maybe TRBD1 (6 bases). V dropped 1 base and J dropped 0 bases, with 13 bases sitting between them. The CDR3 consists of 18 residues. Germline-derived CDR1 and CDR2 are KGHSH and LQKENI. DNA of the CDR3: TGTGCCAGCTCACCACTTTCAGGGGTGTCCTCTGGGGCCAACGTCCTGACTTTC. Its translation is CASSPLSGVSSGANVLTF.

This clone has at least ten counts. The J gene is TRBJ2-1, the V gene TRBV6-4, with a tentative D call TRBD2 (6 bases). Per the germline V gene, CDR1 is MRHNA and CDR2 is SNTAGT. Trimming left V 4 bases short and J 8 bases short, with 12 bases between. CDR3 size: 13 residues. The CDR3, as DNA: TGTGCCAGCAGTGCTAGGACTAACCATGAGCAGTTCTTC. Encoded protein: CASSARTNHEQFF.

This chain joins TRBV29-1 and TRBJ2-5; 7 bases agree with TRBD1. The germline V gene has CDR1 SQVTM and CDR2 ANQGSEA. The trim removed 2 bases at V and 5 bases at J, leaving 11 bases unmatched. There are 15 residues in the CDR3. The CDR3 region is CSVEPHPTGAETQYF. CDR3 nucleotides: TGCAGCGTTGAACCGCACCCAACAGGGGCGGAGACCCAGTACTTC.

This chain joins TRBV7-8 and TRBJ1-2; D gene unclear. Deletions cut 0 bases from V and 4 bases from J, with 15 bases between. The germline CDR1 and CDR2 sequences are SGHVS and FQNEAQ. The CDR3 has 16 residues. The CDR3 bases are TGTGCCAGCAGCTTAGCATCGGGTCCAGCGCTCTATGGCTACACCTTC. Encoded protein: CASSLASGPALYGYTF.

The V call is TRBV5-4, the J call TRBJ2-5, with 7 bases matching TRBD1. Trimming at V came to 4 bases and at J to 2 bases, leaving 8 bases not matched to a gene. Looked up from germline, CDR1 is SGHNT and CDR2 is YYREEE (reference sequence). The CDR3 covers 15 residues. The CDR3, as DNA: TGTGCCAGCAGCCTAAGAACGGACAGGCAAGAGACCCAGTACTTC. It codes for CASSLRTDRQETQYF.

Written as DNA, the CDR3 is TGTGCCAGCAGCCCCCGGGGGGGTAGGACTGAAGCTTTCTTT. Amino acids: CASSPRGGRTEAFF. The chain combines TRBV7-2 with TRBJ1-1; the D gene is possibly TRBD1 (5 bases). CDR3 length: 14 amino acids. V shed 5 bases and J shed 5 bases, with 15 bases lying between them. CDR1 is SGHTA and CDR2 is FQGNSA in the germline V gene.

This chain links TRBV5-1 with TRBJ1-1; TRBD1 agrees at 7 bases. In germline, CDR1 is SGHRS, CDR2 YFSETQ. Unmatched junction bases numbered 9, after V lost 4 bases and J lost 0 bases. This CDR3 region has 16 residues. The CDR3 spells CASSLRDRIMNTEAFF. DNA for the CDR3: TGCGCCAGCAGCCTCCGGGACAGAATCATGAACACTGAAGCTTTCTTT.

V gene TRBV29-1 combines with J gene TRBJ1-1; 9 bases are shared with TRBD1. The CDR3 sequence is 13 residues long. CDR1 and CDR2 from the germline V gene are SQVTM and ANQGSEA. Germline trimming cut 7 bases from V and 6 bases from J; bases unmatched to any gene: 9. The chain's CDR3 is CSAKDRGLSEAFF. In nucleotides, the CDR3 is TGCAGCGCCAAGGACAGGGGTCTGTCTGAAGCTTTCTTT.

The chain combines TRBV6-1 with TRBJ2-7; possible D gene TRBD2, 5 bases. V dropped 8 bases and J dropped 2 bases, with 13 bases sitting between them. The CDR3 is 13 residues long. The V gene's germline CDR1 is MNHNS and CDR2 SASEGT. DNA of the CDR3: TGTGCCAGCGAAGCGGACTCAACCTACGAGCAGTACTTC. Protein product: CASEADSTYEQYF.

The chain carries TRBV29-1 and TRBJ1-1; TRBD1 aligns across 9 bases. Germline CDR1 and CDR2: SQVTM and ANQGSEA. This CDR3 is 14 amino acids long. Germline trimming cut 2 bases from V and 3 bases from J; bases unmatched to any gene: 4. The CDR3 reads CSVEKGTGYTEAFF. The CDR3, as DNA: TGCAGCGTTGAAAAAGGGACAGGGTACACTGAAGCTTTCTTT.

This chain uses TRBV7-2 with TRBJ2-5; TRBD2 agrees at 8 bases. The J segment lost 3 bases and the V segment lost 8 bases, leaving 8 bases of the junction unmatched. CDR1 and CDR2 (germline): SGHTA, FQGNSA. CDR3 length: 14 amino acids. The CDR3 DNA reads TGTGCCAGCGGGGGCCGGGGGGGGAAAGAGACCCAGTACTTC. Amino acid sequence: CASGGRGGKETQYF.

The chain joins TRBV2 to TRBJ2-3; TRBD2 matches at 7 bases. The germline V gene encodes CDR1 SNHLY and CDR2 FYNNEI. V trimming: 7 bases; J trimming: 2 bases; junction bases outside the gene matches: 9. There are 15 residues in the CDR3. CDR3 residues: CASMTLGGPTDTQYF. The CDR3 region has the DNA TGTGCCAGCATGACCCTGGGAGGGCCCACAGATACGCAGTATTTT.

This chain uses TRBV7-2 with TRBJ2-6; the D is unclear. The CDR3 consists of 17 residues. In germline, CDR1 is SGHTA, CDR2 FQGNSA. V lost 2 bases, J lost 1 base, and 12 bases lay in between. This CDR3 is CASSLNSPRSGANVLTF. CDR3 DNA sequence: TGTGCCAGCAGCTTAAACTCCCCCCGTTCTGGGGCCAACGTCCTGACTTTC.

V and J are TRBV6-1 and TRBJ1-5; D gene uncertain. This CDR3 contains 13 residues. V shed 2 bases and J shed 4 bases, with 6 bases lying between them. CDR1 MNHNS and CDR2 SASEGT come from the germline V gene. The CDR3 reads CASSERENQPQHF. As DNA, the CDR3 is TGTGCCAGCAGTGAACGGGAAAATCAGCCCCAGCATTTT.

The CDR3 coding sequence is TGCAGCGTTGAAGACGCCCAGGGGGGGAACACTGAAGCTTTCTTT. Its protein is CSVEDAQGGNTEAFF. The chain links TRBV29-1 to TRBJ1-1; 7 nucleotides match TRBD1. J gave up 1 base and V 0 bases, and 5 bases lay outside the gene matches. The germline gives CDR1 SQVTM, CDR2 ANQGSEA. The CDR3 extends over 15 amino acids. Filled out from reference TRBV29-1 and TRBJ1-1, the complete variable domain reads SAVISQKPSRDICQRGTSLTIQCQVDSQVTMMFWYRQQPGQSLTLIATANQGSEATYESGFVIDKFPISRPNLTFSTLTVSNMSPEDSSIYLCSVEDAQGGNTEAFFGQGTRLTVV.

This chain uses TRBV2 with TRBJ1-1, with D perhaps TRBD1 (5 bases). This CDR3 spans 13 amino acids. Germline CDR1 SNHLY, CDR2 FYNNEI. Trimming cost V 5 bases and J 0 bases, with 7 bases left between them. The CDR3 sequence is CASSRQLNTEAFF. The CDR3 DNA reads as TGTGCCAGCAGTAGACAGTTGAACACTGAAGCTTTCTTT. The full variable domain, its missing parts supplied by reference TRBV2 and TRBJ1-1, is EPEVTQTPSHQVTQMGQEVILRCVPISNHLYFYWYRQILGQKVEFLVSFYNNEISEKSEIFDDQFSVERPDGSNFTLKIRSTKLEDSAMYFCASSRQLNTEAFFGQGTRLTVV.

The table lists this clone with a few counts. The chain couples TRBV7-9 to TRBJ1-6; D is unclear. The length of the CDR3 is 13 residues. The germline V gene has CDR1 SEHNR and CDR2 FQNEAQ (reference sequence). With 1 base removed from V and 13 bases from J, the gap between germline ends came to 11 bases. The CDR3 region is CASSLGHRFPLHF. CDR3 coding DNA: TGTGCCAGCAGCTTAGGACACCGATTCCCCCTCCACTTT.

The CDR3 coding sequence is TGTGCCAGCAGTCTTAACAGGGCCGGGGAGCTGTTTTTT. This translates into CASSLNRAGELFF. The chain has TRBV6-5 and TRBJ2-2, with D possibly being TRBD1 (6 bases). The germline CDR1 and CDR2 sequences are MNHEY and SVGAGI. The CDR3 runs to 13 residues. V was trimmed by 5 bases and J by 6 bases, leaving 10 bases between them.

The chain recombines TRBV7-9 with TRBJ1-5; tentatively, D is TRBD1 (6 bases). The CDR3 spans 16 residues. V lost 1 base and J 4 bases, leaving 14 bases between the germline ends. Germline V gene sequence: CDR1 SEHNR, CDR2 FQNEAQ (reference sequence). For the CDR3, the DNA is TGTGCCAGCAGCTTAGGGTCAGGGGACAATAATCAGCCCCAGCATTTT. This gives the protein CASSLGSGDNNQPQHF.

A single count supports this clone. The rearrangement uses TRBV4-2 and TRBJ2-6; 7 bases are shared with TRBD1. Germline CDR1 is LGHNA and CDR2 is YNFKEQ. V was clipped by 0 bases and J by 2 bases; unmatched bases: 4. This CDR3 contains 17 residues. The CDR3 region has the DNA TGTGCCAGCAGCCAAGATGGCACAGGGGCTGGGGCCAACGTCCTGACTTTC. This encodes CASSQDGTGAGANVLTF.

CDR3 residues: CASSLMGVQGWETQYF. The CDR3 region has the DNA TGTGCCAGCAGCTTAATGGGGGTACAGGGGTGGGAGACCCAGTACTTC. The rearrangement joins TRBV7-2 to TRBJ2-5; the match to TRBD1 covers 7 bases. The germline V gene encodes CDR1 SGHTA and CDR2 FQGNSA. V was clipped by 2 bases and J by 5 bases; unmatched bases: 11. The CDR3 loop spans 16 amino acids.

CDR3 nucleotides: TGTGCCAGCAGCGTTGGACAGATCACAGATACGCAGTATTTT. Translated, it gives CASSVGQITDTQYF. This rearrangement joins TRBV7-2 to TRBJ2-3, with D possibly being TRBD1 (6 bases). V dropped 5 bases and J dropped 2 bases, with 11 bases sitting between them. This CDR3 region has 14 residues. The germline V gene has CDR1 SGHTA and CDR2 FQGNSA.

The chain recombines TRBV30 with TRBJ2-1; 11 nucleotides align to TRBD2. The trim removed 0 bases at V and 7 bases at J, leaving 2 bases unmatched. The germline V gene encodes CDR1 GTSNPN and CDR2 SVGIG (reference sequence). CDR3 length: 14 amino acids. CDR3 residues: CAWSVVAGGNEQFF. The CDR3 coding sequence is TGTGCCTGGAGTGTAGTAGCGGGAGGGAATGAGCAGTTCTTC.

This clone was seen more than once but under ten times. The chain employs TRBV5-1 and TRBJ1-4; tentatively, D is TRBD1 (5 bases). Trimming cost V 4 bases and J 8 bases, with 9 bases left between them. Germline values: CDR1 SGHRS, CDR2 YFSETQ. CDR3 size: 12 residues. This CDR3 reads CASSPEGEKLFF. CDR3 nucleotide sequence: TGCGCCAGCAGCCCGGAGGGGGAAAAACTGTTTTTT.